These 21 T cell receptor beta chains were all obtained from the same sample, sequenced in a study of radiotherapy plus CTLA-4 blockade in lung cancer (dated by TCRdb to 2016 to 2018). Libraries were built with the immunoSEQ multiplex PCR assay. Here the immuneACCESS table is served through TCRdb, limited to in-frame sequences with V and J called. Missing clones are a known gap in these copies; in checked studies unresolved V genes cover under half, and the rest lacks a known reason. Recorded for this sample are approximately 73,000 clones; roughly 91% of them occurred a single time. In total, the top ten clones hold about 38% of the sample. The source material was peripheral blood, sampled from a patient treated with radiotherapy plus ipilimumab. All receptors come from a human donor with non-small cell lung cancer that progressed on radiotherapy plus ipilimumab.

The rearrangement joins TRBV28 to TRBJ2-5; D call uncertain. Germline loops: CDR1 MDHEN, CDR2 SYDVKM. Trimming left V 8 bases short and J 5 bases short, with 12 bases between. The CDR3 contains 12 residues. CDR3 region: CASEVFGETQYF. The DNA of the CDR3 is TGTGCCAGCGAGGTATTCGGGGAGACCCAGTACTTC.

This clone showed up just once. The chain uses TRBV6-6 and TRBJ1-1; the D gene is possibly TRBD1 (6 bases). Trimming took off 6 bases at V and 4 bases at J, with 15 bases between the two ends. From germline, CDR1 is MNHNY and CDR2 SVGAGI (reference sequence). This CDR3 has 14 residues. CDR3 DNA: TGTGCCAGCAGCCCCGGGGGGGCTGGCACTGAAGCTTTCTTT. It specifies CASSPGGAGTEAFF.

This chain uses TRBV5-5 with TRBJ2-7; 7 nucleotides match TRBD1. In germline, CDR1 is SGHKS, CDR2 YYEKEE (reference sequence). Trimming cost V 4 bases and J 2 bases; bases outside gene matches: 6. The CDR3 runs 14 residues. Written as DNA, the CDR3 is TGTGCCAGCAGCATAATTGGGACAGCCTACGAGCAGTACGTC. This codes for CASSIIGTAYEQYV.

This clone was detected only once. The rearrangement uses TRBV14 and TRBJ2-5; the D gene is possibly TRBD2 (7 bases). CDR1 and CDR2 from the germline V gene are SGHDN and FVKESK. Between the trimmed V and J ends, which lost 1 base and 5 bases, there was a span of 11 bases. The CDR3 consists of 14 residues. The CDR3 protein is CASSQVGGGETQYF. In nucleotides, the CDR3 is TGTGCCAGCAGCCAAGTCGGCGGGGGCGAGACCCAGTACTTC.

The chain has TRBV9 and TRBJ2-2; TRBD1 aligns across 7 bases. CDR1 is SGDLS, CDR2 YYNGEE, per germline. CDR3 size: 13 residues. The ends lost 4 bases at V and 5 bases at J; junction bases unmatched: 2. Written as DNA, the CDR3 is TGTGCCAGCAGCAGACAGGGTACCGGGGAGCTGTTTTTT. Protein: CASSRQGTGELFF.

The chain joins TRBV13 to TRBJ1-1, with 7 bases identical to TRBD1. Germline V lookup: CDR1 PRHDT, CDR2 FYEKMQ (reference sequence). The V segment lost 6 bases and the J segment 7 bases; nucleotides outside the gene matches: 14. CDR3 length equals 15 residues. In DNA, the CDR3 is TGTGCCAGCAGGCATCAAACAAGGGACAGACGTGAAGCTTTCTTT. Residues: CASRHQTRDRREAFF.

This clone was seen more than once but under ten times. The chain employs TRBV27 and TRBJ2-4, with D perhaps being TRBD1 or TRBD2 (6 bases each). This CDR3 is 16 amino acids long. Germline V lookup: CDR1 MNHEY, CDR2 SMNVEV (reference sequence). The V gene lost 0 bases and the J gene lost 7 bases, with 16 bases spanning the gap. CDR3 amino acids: CASSLSIPGAANIQYF. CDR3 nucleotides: TGTGCCAGCAGTTTATCGATTCCGGGGGCGGCGAACATTCAGTACTTC.

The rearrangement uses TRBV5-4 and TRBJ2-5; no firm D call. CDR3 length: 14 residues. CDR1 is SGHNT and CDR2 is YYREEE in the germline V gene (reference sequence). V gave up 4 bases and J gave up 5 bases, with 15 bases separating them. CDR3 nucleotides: TGTGCCAGCAGCCAAACGGACCTGGGGGAGACCCAGTACTTC. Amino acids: CASSQTDLGETQYF.

The CDR3 DNA is TGTGCCATCAGTGAAGGACTAGCAGGCTACAATGAGCAGTTCTTC. It is translated as CAISEGLAGYNEQFF. This rearrangement joins TRBV10-3 to TRBJ2-1, with 8 bases aligning to TRBD2. After removal of 3 bases from V and 3 bases from J, the junction contained 4 bases not matched to a gene. The CDR3 runs 15 residues. Germline loops: CDR1 ENHRY, CDR2 SYGVKD.

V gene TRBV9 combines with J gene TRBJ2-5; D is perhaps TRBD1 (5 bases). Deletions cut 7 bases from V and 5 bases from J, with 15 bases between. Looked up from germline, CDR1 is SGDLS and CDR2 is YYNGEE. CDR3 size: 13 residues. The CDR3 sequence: CASGDSMLETQYF. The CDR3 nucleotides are TGTGCCAGCGGCGACAGCATGTTGGAGACCCAGTACTTC.

The CDR3 is CASSPGPASYNEQFF. CDR3 bases: TGCGCCAGCAGTCCCGGACCGGCGTCCTACAATGAGCAGTTCTTC. The chain has TRBV5-1 and TRBJ2-1; no clear D gene. Germline CDR1 reads SGHRS; CDR2 reads YFSETQ. V was shortened by 5 bases and J by 1 base, with 13 bases between the two germline ends. The CDR3 is 15 amino acids.

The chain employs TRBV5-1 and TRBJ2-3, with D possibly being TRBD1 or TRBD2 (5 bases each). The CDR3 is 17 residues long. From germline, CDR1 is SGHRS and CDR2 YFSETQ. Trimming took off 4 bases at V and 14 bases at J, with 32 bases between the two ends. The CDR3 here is CASSIMGPWASKGPLYF. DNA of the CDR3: TGCGCCAGCAGCATCATGGGACCCTGGGCTAGTAAAGGACCGCTGTATTTT.

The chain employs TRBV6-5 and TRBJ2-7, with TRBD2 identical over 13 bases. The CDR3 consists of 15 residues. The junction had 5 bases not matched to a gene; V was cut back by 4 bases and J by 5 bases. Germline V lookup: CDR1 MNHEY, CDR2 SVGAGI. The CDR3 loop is CASSSPGLAGNEQYF. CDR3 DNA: TGTGCCAGCAGTTCACCGGGACTAGCGGGAAACGAGCAGTACTTC.

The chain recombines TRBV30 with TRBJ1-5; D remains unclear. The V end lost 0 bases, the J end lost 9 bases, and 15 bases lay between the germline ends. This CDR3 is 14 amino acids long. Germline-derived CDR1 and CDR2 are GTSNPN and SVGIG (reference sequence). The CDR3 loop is CAWSVPPLGRPQHF. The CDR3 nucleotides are TGTGCCTGGAGTGTTCCTCCCCTCGGGCGGCCCCAGCATTTT.

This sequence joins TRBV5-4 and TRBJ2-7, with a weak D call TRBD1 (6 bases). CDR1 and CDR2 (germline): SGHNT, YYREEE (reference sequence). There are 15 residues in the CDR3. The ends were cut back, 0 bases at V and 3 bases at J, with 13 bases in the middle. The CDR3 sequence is CASSLGAGALYEQYF. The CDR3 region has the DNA TGTGCCAGCAGCTTGGGGGCAGGGGCTCTCTACGAGCAGTACTTC.

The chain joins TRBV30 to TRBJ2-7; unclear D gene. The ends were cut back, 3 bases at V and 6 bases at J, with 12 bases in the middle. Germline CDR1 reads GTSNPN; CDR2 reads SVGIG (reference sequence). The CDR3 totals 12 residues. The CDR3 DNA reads TGTGCCTGGAGGATGGTCGCGAGCGAGCAGTACTTC. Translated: CAWRMVASEQYF.

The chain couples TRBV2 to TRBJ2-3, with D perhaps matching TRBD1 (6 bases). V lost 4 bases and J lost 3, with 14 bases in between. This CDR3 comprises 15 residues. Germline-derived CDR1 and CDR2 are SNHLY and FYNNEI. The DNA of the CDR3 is TGTGCCAGCAGTGGCCCAGGGGTTTGGACAGATACGCAGTATTTT. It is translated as CASSGPGVWTDTQYF.

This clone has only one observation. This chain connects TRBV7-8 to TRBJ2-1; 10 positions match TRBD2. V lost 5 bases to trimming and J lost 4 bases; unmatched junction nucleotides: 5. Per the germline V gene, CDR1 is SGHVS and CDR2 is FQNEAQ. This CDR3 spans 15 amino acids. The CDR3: CASSKLAGRYNEQFF. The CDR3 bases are TGTGCCAGCAGCAAACTAGCGGGAAGGTACAATGAGCAGTTCTTC.

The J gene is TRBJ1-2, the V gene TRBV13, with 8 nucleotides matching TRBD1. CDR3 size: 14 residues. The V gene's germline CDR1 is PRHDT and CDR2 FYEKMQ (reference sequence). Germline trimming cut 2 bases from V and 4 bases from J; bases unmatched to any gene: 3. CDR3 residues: CASSLTGGIYGYTF. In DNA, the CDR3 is TGTGCCAGCAGCTTAACAGGGGGGATCTATGGCTACACCTTC.

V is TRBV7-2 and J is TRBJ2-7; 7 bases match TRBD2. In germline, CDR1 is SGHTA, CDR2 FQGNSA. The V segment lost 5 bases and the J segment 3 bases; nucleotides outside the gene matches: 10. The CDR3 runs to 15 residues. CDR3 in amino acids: CASSPTSVFNYEQYF. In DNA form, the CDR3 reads TGTGCCAGCAGCCCTACTAGCGTCTTTAACTACGAGCAGTACTTC.

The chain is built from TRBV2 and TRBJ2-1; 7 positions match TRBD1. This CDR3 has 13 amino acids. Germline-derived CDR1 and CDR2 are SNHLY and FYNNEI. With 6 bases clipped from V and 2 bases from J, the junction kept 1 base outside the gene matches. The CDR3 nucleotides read TGTGCCAGCAGCGGACAGGCCTACAATGAGCAGTTCTTC. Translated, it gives CASSGQAYNEQFF.